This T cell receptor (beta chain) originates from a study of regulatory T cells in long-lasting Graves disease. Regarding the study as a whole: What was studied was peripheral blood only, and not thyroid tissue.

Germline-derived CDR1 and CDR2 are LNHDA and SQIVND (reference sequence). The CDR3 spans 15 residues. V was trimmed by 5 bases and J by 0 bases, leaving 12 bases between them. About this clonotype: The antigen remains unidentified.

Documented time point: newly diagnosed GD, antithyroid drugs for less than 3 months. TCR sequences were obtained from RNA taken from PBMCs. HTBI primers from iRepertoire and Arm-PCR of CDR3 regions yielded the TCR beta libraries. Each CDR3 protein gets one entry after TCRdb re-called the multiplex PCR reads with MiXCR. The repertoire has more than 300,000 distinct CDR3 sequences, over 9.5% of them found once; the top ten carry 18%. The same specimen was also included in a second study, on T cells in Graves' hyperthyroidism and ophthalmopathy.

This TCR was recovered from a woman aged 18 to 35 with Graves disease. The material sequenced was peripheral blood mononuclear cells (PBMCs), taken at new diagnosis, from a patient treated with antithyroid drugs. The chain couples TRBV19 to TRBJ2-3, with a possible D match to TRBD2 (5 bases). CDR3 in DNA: TGTGCCAGTAGTTGGGGAGTCCGAAGCACAGATACGCAGTATTTT. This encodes CASSWGVRSTDTQYF.